This entry lists 10 T cell receptor beta chains sequenced from one sample in a study of tumor-infiltrating lymphocytes in localized non-small cell lung cancer. Here immunoSEQ multiplex PCR was the method, and the copy in TCRdb shows in-frame clones only, minus some. The repertoire includes around 13,000 clones, 68% of them detected once, and roughly a tenth sits in the top ten. Sample: uninvolved lung tissue not adjacent to the tumor. The receptors originated from a human donor with non-small cell lung cancer.

CDR3 nucleotide sequence: TGTGCCTGGAGTGTTGGGCAGGATGGAAACACCATATATTTT. Its protein product is CAWSVGQDGNTIYF. The rearrangement joins TRBV30 to TRBJ1-3; D call uncertain. Germline loops: CDR1 GTSNPN, CDR2 SVGIG (reference sequence). The V end was cut by 0 bases, the J end by 3 bases, with 9 bases between. The CDR3 is 14 residues long.

The rearrangement joins TRBV5-5 to TRBJ2-5, with 7 bases identical to TRBD1. This CDR3 comprises 15 residues. V dropped 2 bases and J dropped 3; count of bases not matched to a gene: 7. CDR1 and CDR2 (germline): SGHKS, YYEKEE (reference sequence). The CDR3 loop reads CASSFSGTDKETQYF. The CDR3 DNA sequence: TGTGCCAGCAGCTTCTCCGGGACAGACAAAGAGACCCAGTACTTC.

The gene calls are TRBV29-1 and TRBJ1-1; 11 nucleotides agree with TRBD1. Looked up from germline, CDR1 is SQVTM and CDR2 is ANQGSEA. The CDR3 is made up of 14 amino acids. The V segment lost 7 bases and the J segment 4 bases; nucleotides outside the gene matches: 8. CDR3 nucleotides: TGCAGCGGTGGGCCAGGGACAGGGGGCACTGAAGCTTTCTTT. Translating gives CSGGPGTGGTEAFF.

The J gene is TRBJ1-5, the V gene TRBV7-2; no clear D gene. This CDR3 region has 13 residues. Germline V gene lookup returns CDR1 SGHTA and CDR2 FQGNSA. V lost 7 bases and J lost 0, with 7 bases in between. The CDR3 here is CASNFGSNQPQHF. The CDR3 nucleotides read TGTGCCAGCAACTTCGGTAGCAATCAGCCCCAGCATTTT.

The chain uses TRBV6-5 and TRBJ2-3; 9 bases fit TRBD2. The CDR3 consists of 16 residues. V shed 0 bases, J shed 4 bases, and the junction held 5 bases outside the gene matches. The V gene's germline CDR1 is MNHEY and CDR2 SVGAGI. The DNA for the CDR3 is TGTGCCAGCAGTTACTCGTTAGCGGGAGTGGCAGATACGCAGTATTTT. Encoded protein: CASSYSLAGVADTQYF.

The gene calls are TRBV7-3 and TRBJ2-2, with D possibly TRBD2 on 5 matching bases. Trimming removed 5 bases at V and 4 bases at J, with 14 bases between. The CDR3 consists of 15 residues. CDR1 and CDR2 from the germline V gene are SGHTA and FQGTGA. The CDR3 DNA reads TGTGCCAGCAGCACGGGAATCTCGGGCACCGGGGAGCTGTTTTTT. Translation: CASSTGISGTGELFF. Full variable domain (missing parts from reference TRBV7-3 and TRBJ2-2): GAGVSQTPSNKVTEKGKYVELRCDPISGHTALYWYRQSLGQGPEFLIYFQGTGAADDSGLPNDRFFAVRPEGSVSTLKIQRTERGDSAVYLCASSTGISGTGELFFGEGSRLTVL.

The gene calls are TRBV5-6 and TRBJ2-3; 7 bases are shared with TRBD1. Germline CDR1 and CDR2: SGHDT and YYEEEE. This CDR3 is 14 amino acids long. V was clipped by 1 base and J by 11 bases; unmatched bases: 10. The CDR3 coding sequence is TGTGCCAGCAGCTTGCGCTCAGGACAGGTTATGCAGTATTTT. Encoded protein: CASSLRSGQVMQYF.

The chain is built from TRBV29-1 and TRBJ2-5; 10 bases map to TRBD2. V was clipped by 5 bases and J by 5 bases; unmatched bases: 5. This CDR3 is built from 13 residues. Germline V gene sequence: CDR1 SQVTM, CDR2 ANQGSEA. Here the CDR3 reads CSVLSGRSETQYF. CDR3 sequence (DNA): TGCAGCGTTCTTAGCGGGAGGAGTGAGACCCAGTACTTC.

This clone turned up a few times. The chain is built from TRBV4-2 and TRBJ2-3, with TRBD2 identical over 7 bases. The trim removed 4 bases at V and 3 bases at J, leaving 10 bases unmatched. This CDR3 spans 16 amino acids. CDR1 is LGHNA, CDR2 YNFKEQ, per germline. The CDR3 region has the DNA TGTGCCAGCAGCCCCTACATAACTAGCGAGACAGATACGCAGTATTTT. It codes for CASSPYITSETDTQYF.

The count of this clone is one. V usage is TRBV4-2 and J usage is TRBJ2-6, with D possibly matching TRBD2 (5 bases). Trimming pared 0 bases from V and 0 bases from J, leaving 12 bases between. The CDR3 is 18 residues long. CDR1 and CDR2 from the germline V gene are LGHNA and YNFKEQ. CDR3 amino acids: CASSQEAARGSGANVLTF. CDR3 DNA sequence: TGTGCCAGCAGCCAAGAAGCGGCTCGGGGCTCTGGGGCCAACGTCCTGACTTTC.